This TCR beta chain was observed in a study of blood T cells in healthy people across ages. Whole-study findings and limits: Donors of long life had a larger count of naive CD4+ cells and greater diversity than aged donors.

Germline V CDR1 and CDR2: SQVTM, ANQGSEA. V was cut by 7 bases and J by 0 bases, with 9 bases left in between. The CDR3 extends over 13 amino acids. Ten milliliters of peripheral blood were drawn from each donor into EDTA-treated tubes. No fewer than 6 million PBMCs went into each sample. A second about 6 to 11 cycle PCR used barcoded and J-beta primers. TCRdb ran MiXCR on the 5' RACE reads and lists one entry per CDR3 protein. Of around 1,800,000 distinct CDR3 sequences listed, approximately 40% are singletons. A word on this clonotype: Its antigen is undetermined.

The sequencing input was blood. The chain is built from TRBV29-1 and TRBJ2-2; no definite D call. This sequence originates from a human donor in good health. CDR3 loop: CSAGAANTGELFF. The CDR3, as DNA: TGCAGCGCCGGAGCCGCGAACACCGGGGAGCTGTTTTTT.